This T cell receptor beta chain was documented in a study of blood T cell repertoires in COVID-19. Per germline, CDR1 SGHNT and CDR2 YYREEE (reference sequence). The CDR3 length is 13 residues. V lost 0 bases and J lost 3, with 6 bases in between. In the original analysis: Nucleated cell counts were estimated from reference gene primer amplification. Generated by immunoSEQ multiplex PCR, the TCRdb table keeps only in-frame clones and is missing some. The V and J calls and clone size are taken from that table; D and trimming were inferred from the DNA. The sample holds about 220,000 clones; around 82% are singletons and the top ten take over 3.5%. This clone was seen a few times.

This clonotype was obtained from a woman aged 70-85 years with acute or convalescent COVID-19. The sample taken for sequencing was peripheral blood. The chain combines TRBV5-4 with TRBJ1-1; D is uncertain. CDR3 sequence reads: CASSLVADTEAFF. For the CDR3, the DNA is TGTGCCAGCAGCTTGGTAGCAGACACTGAAGCTTTCTTT.